These T cell receptor beta chains were read from a single sample in a study of blood T cell repertoires in COVID-19. Using immunoSEQ multiplex PCR, the repertoire was profiled, and TCRdb retains in-frame clones only, with some absent. The sample lists 200,000 or so clones; about four fifths were seen once. Sequencing was carried out using peripheral blood. The receptor set was obtained from a woman older than 75 with COVID-19, enrolled during active disease. The CDR3 runs from the conserved cysteine through the conserved F or W. The order of the fields is V gene, clone size, J gene, D gene, CDR3 length, CDR3 protein, CDR3 DNA. D genes are given only for firm matches. Clone size is stated in some rows and not others, as once, few, many or a class when expanded.

>TRBV7-8|few|TRBJ1-2|TRBD1|14
CASSLAGTAGGYTF
TGTGCCAGCAGCTTAGCAGGGACAGCTGGCGGCTACACCTTC
>TRBV3-1/TRBV3-2|.|TRBJ2-3|.|15
CASSQDFTGADTQYF
TGTGCCAGCAGCCAAGATTTCACGGGGGCAGATACGCAGTATTTT
>TRBV27|.|TRBJ2-7|.|13
CASSFHSSYEQYF
TGTGCCAGCAGTTTTCACTCCTCCTACGAGCAGTACTTC
>TRBV4-1|.|TRBJ1-4|.|16
CASSQGYRASNEKLFF
TGCGCCAGCAGCCAAGGATACAGGGCTTCTAATGAAAAACTGTTTTTT
>TRBV5-1|.|TRBJ2-2|.|16
CASSLRSLAGTGELFF
TGCGCCAGCAGCTTGAGGTCCCTGGCAGGGACCGGGGAGCTGTTTTTT
>TRBV5-5|.|TRBJ2-1|TRBD2|18
CASSSHGALAGAYNEQFF
TGTGCCAGCAGCTCCCACGGGGCCCTAGCGGGAGCCTACAATGAGCAGTTCTTC
>TRBV7-9|.|TRBJ2-5|TRBD1|13
CASSQTGEETQYF
TGTGCCAGCAGTCAGACAGGGGAAGAGACCCAGTACTTC
>TRBV30|.|TRBJ1-3|.|12
CAWTQGVNTIYF
TGTGCCTGGACACAGGGTGTCAACACCATATATTTT
>TRBV7-9|once|TRBJ1-4|TRBD1|15
CASSLVGTAHEKLFF
TGTGCCAGCAGCTTAGTGGGGACAGCACATGAAAAACTGTTTTTT
>TRBV11-2|.|TRBJ1-3|.|16
CASSLEAGVLGNTIYF
TGTGCCAGCAGCTTAGAAGCCGGGGTATTGGGAAACACCATATATTTT
>TRBV28|once|TRBJ2-2|TRBD2|14
CASSPGTSRRQLFF
TGTGCCAGCAGTCCCGGGACTAGCCGCAGGCAGCTGTTTTTT
>TRBV12-5|.|TRBJ1-2|.|15
CASGLDSRINYGYTF
TGTGCTAGTGGTTTGGACAGTAGGATTAACTATGGCTACACCTTC
>TRBV11-3|.|TRBJ2-2|TRBD1|16
CASSLQGVANTGELFF
TGTGCCAGCAGCTTACAGGGGGTCGCGAACACCGGGGAGCTGTTTTTT
>TRBV10-3|once|TRBJ1-1|.|16
CAISESTGQLNTEAFF
TGTGCCATCAGTGAGTCGACAGGCCAACTGAACACTGAAGCTTTCTTT
>TRBV29-1|once|TRBJ1-4|TRBD1|13
CSVRTGGGEKLFF
TGCAGCGTTCGGACAGGGGGTGGAGAAAAACTGTTTTTT
>TRBV12-3/TRBV12-4|.|TRBJ2-7|.|13
CASCFGNSYEQYF
TGTGCCAGCTGTTTCGGGAACTCCTACGAGCAGTACTTC
>TRBV19|once|TRBJ1-2|TRBD1|14
CASSPQGEHYGYTF
TGTGCCAGTAGCCCCCAGGGGGAGCACTATGGCTACACCTTC
>TRBV7-6|.|TRBJ2-5|TRBD2|17
CASSPTGTSGTRRGQYF
TGTGCCAGCAGCCCCACCGGGACTAGCGGGACCCGGCGGGGCCAGTACTTC
>TRBV11-3|.|TRBJ2-5|.|14
CASSGWQAQETQYF
TGTGCCAGCAGCGGATGGCAGGCACAAGAGACCCAGTACTTC
>TRBV5-1|.|TRBJ1-2|TRBD1|16
CASSPLTGAGNYGYTF
TGCGCCAGCAGCCCGTTGACAGGGGCAGGGAACTATGGCTACACCTTC
>TRBV5-1|.|TRBJ1-2|.|16
CASSLAEDSFNYGYTF
TGCGCCAGCAGCTTGGCCGAGGACAGTTTTAACTATGGCTACACCTTC
>TRBV11-2|.|TRBJ2-5|.|14
CASRGWRVQETQYF
TGTGCCAGCAGGGGGTGGAGGGTTCAAGAGACCCAGTACTTC
>TRBV2|once|TRBJ2-7|TRBD2|16
CASSGYSGRRPGEQYF
TGTGCCAGCAGTGGATATAGCGGGAGGCGCCCGGGGGAGCAGTACTTC
>TRBV5-1|.|TRBJ1-2|TRBD1|15
CASSSQGDGIYGYTF
TGCGCCAGCAGCTCCCAGGGGGACGGAATCTATGGCTACACCTTC
>TRBV12-3/TRBV12-4|.|TRBJ2-7|.|13
CASSFAGMGEQYF
TGTGCCAGCAGTTTTGCAGGGATGGGCGAGCAGTACTTC
>TRBV13|.|TRBJ1-4|.|13
CASSFAGGEKLFF
TGTGCCAGCAGCTTCGCAGGTGGGGAAAAACTGTTTTTT
>TRBV6-5|.|TRBJ2-3|.|15
CASSYSRGGTDTQYF
TGTGCCAGCAGTTACTCGAGGGGGGGAACAGATACGCAGTATTTT
>TRBV12-3/TRBV12-4|few|TRBJ2-1|.|12
CASSFSYNEQFF
TGTGCCAGCAGTTTCTCGTACAATGAGCAGTTCTTC